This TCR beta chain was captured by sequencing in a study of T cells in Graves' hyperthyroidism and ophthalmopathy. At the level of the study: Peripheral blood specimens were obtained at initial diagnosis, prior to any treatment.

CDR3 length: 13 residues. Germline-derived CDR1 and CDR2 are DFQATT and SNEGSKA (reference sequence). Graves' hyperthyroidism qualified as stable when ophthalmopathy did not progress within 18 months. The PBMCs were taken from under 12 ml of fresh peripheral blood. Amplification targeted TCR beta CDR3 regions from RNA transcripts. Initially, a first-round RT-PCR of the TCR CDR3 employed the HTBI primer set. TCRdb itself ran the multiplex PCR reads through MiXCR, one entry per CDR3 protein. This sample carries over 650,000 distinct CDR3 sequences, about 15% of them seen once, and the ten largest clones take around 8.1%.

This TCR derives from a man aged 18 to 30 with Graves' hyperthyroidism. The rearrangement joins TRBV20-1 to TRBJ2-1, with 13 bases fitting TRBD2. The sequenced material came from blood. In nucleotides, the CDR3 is TGCAGGGGGACTAGCGGGAACCGCAATGAGCAGTTCTTC. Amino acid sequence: CRGTSGNRNEQFF.